The next 7 T cell receptor beta chains were all read from a single sample in a study of blood T cells in healthy people across ages. Through a sample-barcoded 5' primer and a J-beta primer mix, a second PCR was run for roughly 6 to 11 cycles. A single record per CDR3 protein comes from TCRdb applying MiXCR to the 5' RACE reads. This sample yields about a million distinct CDR3 sequences, of which just over 50% are seen a single time; over 20% belongs to the top ten. Sequencing was carried out using blood. Source of these receptors: a woman between 55 and 75 years old in good health.

The chain has TRBV20-1 and TRBJ2-4; a weak D match, TRBD1 (6 bases). TRBJ2-7 matches the DNA end more closely, so the J call is doubtful. Per the germline V gene, CDR1 is DFQATT and CDR2 is SNEGSKA (reference sequence). This CDR3 comprises 13 residues. The CDR3 spells CSTQYSTGSEQYF. The CDR3 coding sequence is TGCAGTACCCAATACTCAACAGGGAGCGAGCAGTACTTC.

The DNA for the CDR3 is TGTGCCAGCAGTTTAGTTGGGGGACGGTGGTACTTC. It is translated as CASSLVGGRWYF. The V gene is TRBV28, the J gene TRBJ2-5; either TRBD1 or TRBD2 may supply D (5 bases each). The germline CDR1 and CDR2 sequences are MDHEN and SYDVKM. CDR3 length equals 12 residues. With 2 bases removed from V and 13 bases from J, the gap between germline ends came to 14 bases. The variable domain in full, with the rest retrieved from reference TRBV28 and TRBJ2-5, is DVKVTQSSRYLVKRTGEKVFLECVQDMDHENMFWYRQDPGLGLRLIYFSYDVKMKEKGDIPEGYSVSREKKERFSLILESASTNQTSMYLCASSLVGGRWYFGPGTRLLVL.

The V and J genes are TRBV6-1 and TRBJ2-7; D unresolved. V dropped 7 bases and J dropped 3 bases, with 10 bases sitting between them. There are 12 residues in the CDR3. The germline gives CDR1 MNHNS, CDR2 SASEGT. CDR3 region: CASNPSFYEQYF. The CDR3 coding sequence is TGTGCCAGCAACCCTTCTTTCTACGAGCAGTACTTC.

The sample holds a few counts of this clonotype. The V gene is TRBV9, the J gene TRBJ1-2, with D unresolved. The CDR3 has 12 residues. Germline lookup yields CDR1 SGDLS and CDR2 YYNGEE. The V and J ends lost 4 bases and 13 bases respectively, with 17 bases between them. The CDR3 sequence is CASSQRETLPTF. Here the CDR3 DNA reads TGTGCCAGCAGCCAAAGGGAGACTCTCCCCACCTTC.

This sequence joins TRBV11-2 and TRBJ2-1; 13 nucleotides line up with TRBD2. CDR3 length: 15 residues. Germline values: CDR1 SGHAT, CDR2 FQNNGV. V was pared by 5 bases and J by 15 bases, with 13 bases of the junction left unmatched. The CDR3 sequence is CASSGLAGAPPVWFF. CDR3 bases: TGTGCCAGCAGCGGACTAGCGGGAGCGCCGCCGGTGTGGTTCTTC.

This clonotype was observed a handful of times. The chain uses TRBV4-2 and TRBJ1-2, with D perhaps TRBD1 (5 bases). Germline loops: CDR1 LGHNA, CDR2 YNFKEQ. Trimming removed 1 base at V and 7 bases at J, with 13 bases between. The CDR3 consists of 14 residues. The CDR3 protein is CASSQVGQGGGYTF. CDR3 DNA sequence: TGTGCCAGCAGCCAAGTCGGCCAGGGAGGTGGCTACACCTTC.

The chain recombines TRBV3-1 with TRBJ2-5; the match to TRBD2 covers 8 bases. The V and J ends lost 1 base and 5 bases, in that order; junction bases with no gene match: 3. From germline, CDR1 is LGHDT and CDR2 YNNKEL (reference sequence). This CDR3 region has 14 residues. DNA for the CDR3: TGTGCCAGCAGCCAAGCTAGCGGGCAGGAGACCCAGTACTTC. As protein: CASSQASGQETQYF.